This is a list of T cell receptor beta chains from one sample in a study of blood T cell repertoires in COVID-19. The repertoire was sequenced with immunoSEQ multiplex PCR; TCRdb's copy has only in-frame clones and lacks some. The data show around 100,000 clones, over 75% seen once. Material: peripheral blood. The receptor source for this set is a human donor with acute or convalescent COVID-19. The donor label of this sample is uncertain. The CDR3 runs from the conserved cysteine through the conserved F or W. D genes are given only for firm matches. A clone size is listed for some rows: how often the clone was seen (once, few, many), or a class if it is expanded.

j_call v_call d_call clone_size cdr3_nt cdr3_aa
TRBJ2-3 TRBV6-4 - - TGTGCCAGCAGTGGGCAAATAAGAAGCACAGATACGCAGTATTTT CASSGQIRSTDTQYF
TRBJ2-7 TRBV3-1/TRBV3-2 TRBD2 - TGTGCCAGCAGCAAGACTAGCGGGTCCGGCGAGCAGTACTTC CASSKTSGSGEQYF
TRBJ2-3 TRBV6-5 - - TGTGCCAGCAAGTTACGGGGTACGCAGTATTTT CASKLRGTQYF
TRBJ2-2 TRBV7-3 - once TGTGCCAGCAGCTTACGGCAGGACGGGGAGCTGTTTTTT CASSLRQDGELFF
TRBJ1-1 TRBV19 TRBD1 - TGTGCCAGTACTGCCCAGCAGGGGGCATACGGCACTGAAGCTTTCTTT CASTAQQGAYGTEAFF
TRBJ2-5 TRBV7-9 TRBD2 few TGTGCCAGCAGCTTAGGTGCTAGCGGGGGAGGAGAGACCCAGTACTTC CASSLGASGGGETQYF
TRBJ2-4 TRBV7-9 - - TGTGCCAGCAGCTTCATTACAGGCAAGGGGGCCAAAAACATTCAGTACTTC CASSFITGKGAKNIQYF
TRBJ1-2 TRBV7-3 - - TGTGCCAGCAGCCCAGTAGGGGACTATGGCTACACCTTC CASSPVGDYGYTF
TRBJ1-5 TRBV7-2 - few TGTGCCAGCAGCTCCATTAGAAATCAGCCCCAGCATTTT CASSSIRNQPQHF
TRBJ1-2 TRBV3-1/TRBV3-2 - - TGTGCCAGCAGCCAATTGACAGGTGGCTATGGCTACACCTTC CASSQLTGGYGYTF
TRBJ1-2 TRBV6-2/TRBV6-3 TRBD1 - TGTGCCAGCAGTTACCGGCCCCCGGGACAGGGGAACTATGGCTACACCTTC CASSYRPPGQGNYGYTF
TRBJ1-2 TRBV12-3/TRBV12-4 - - TGTGCCTCGGGGGGCGGCGGGGGCTACACCTTC CASGGGGGYTF
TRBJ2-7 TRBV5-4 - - TGTGCCAGCAGCTATGGGCAGCCCTCTTACGAGCAGTACTTC CASSYGQPSYEQYF
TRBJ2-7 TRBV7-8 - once TGTGCCAGCAGCCGGGACTCCAAATACGAGCAGTACTTC CASSRDSKYEQYF
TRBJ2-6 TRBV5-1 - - TGCGCCAGCAGCTTGGGGGCCTCTGGGGCCAACGTCCTGACTTTC CASSLGASGANVLTF
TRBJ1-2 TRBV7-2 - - TGTGCCAGCAGCCCATCAGGGGTTGTCTATGGCTACACCTTC CASSPSGVVYGYTF
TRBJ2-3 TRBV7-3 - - TGTGCCAGCAGCCCCTTGGGGCGAGGAGATACGCAGTATTTT CASSPLGRGDTQYF
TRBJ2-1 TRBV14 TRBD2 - TGTGCCAGCAGCCGGGGGACTAGCGGGCCCATCTTC CASSRGTSGPIF
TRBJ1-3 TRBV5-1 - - TGCGCCAGCAGCCCCCTCTCGGGGTACTCTGGAAACACCATATATTTT CASSPLSGYSGNTIYF
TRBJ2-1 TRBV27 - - TGTGCCAGCAGTTTATTCGGAAACTCGCACCCCAGGTCCCTTGATCTTCTCGAGCAGTTCTTC CASSLFGNSHPRSLDLLEQFF
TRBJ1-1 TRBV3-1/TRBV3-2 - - TGTGCCAGCAGCCAAGAAGAAGAGAAAGCTTTCTTT CASSQEEEKAFF
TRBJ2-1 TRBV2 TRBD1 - TGTGCCAGCAATCTACAGGGGTTGACCTACAATGAGCAGTTCTTC CASNLQGLTYNEQFF
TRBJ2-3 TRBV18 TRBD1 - TGTGCCAGCCATCACTCCAGGGGGCATAAAATAGATACGCAGTATTTT CASHHSRGHKIDTQYF
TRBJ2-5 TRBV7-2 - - TGTGCCAGCAGCTTAGATGTCTATCTAGGGACCCAGTACTTC CASSLDVYLGTQYF
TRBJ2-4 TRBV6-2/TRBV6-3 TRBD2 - TGTGCCAGCAGTTTGGGCGGGAGGTGGAACATTCAGTACTTC CASSLGGRWNIQYF
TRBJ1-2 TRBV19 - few TGTGCCAGTAGTATGGGAGGGTATGGCTACACCTTC CASSMGGYGYTF
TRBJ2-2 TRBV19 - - TGTGCCAGTATCCCAGGGAACACCGGGGAGCTGTTTTTT CASIPGNTGELFF
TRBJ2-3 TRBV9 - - TGTGCCAGCAGCGTAGACCCAGGGGGCACAGATACGCAGTATTTT CASSVDPGGTDTQYF
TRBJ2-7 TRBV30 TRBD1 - TGTGCCTGGAGTAGGACAGGGGCCGGCTACGAGCAGTACTTC CAWSRTGAGYEQYF
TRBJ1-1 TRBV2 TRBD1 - TGTGCCAGCCACAGGGGCCTATCCACTGAAGCTTTCTTT CASHRGLSTEAFF
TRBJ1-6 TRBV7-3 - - TGTGCCAGCAGCTTAGGCGGTCCCCGTGATTCACCCCTCCACTTT CASSLGGPRDSPLHF
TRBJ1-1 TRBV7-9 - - TGTGCCAGCTCTTCTAGAGCTAGAACTGAAGCTTTCTTT CASSSRARTEAFF
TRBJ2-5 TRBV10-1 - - TGCGCCAGCCCCAACAGTCGGGAGACCCAGTACTTC CASPNSRETQYF
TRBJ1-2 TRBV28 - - TGTGCCAGCAGTCCAACACGAACCTATGGCTACACCTTC CASSPTRTYGYTF
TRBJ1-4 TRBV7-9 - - TGTGCCAGCAGCGTTCAATTGGGCGAAAAACTGTTTTTT CASSVQLGEKLFF
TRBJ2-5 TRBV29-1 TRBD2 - TGCAGCGCCCCTTACGGGGGGGGAGAGACCCAGTACTTC CSAPYGGGETQYF
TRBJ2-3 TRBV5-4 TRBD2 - TGTGCCAGCAGCTTGAAACCGGGACTAGCGGGGGCCACAGATACGCAGTATTTT CASSLKPGLAGATDTQYF
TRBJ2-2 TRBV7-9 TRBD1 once TGTGCCAGCAACCCCGGGACAGGGACCCTTTTGAACACCGGGGAGCTGTTTTTT CASNPGTGTLLNTGELFF
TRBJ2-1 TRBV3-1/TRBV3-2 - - TGTGCCAGCAGCCAGGCCGGGACTGGGCGCGTTGAGCAGTTCTTC CASSQAGTGRVEQFF
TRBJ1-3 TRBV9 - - TGTGCCAGCAGCGTTTCTCAGGGTAGCACTGGAAACACCATATATTTT CASSVSQGSTGNTIYF
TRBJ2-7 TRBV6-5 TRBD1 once TGTGCCAGCAGTTACTATACAGGGGGCGCGTACGAGCAGTACTTC CASSYYTGGAYEQYF
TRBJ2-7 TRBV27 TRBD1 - TGTGCCAGCAGTTTTCACCGGGACAGGGTCTACGAGCAGTACTTC CASSFHRDRVYEQYF
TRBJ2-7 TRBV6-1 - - TGTGCCAGCAGTGAATTAGGGGGGGGCAACTACGAGCAGTACTTC CASSELGGGNYEQYF
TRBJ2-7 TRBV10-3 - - TGTGCCATATCTAGGCCTACCGAGCGAGGGAGCTACGAGCAGTACTTC CAISRPTERGSYEQYF
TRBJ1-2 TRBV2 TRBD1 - TGTGCCAGCAGCCCAACAGGGGGCGATGGCTACACCTTC CASSPTGGDGYTF